The 29 T cell receptor beta chains listed next were all sequenced from one sample in a study of cytomegalovirus exposure and HLA in healthy donors. Use of 60 Vbeta and 13 Jbeta primers characterized the PCR. This table comes from immunoSEQ multiplex PCR, and its TCRdb copy is limited to in-frame clones, with some not included. The repertoire consists of about 160,000 clones, with roughly 81% occurring once and the leading ten covering 13%. The material sequenced was PBMCs. The receptor set was obtained from a woman between 50 and 59 years old in good health and CMV-seronegative.

V and J are TRBV14 and TRBJ2-7; weak D call: TRBD2 (5 bases). Germline V gives CDR1 SGHDN, CDR2 FVKESK. The germline V and J ends were trimmed by 1 base and 7 bases, with 8 bases remaining between them. The CDR3 runs to 12 residues. Here the CDR3 DNA reads TGTGCCAGCAGCCAAGCCGGCGGGGAGCAGTACTTC. It codes for CASSQAGGEQYF.

The chain carries TRBV4-2 and TRBJ2-1, with 15 bases identical to TRBD2. The CDR3 loop spans 16 amino acids. The germline V gene encodes CDR1 LGHNA and CDR2 YNFKEQ. V was clipped by 6 bases and J by 10 bases; unmatched bases: 10. The CDR3 DNA reads as TGTGCCAGCAGTTATAGAGCAGGGACTAGCGGGAGGGAGCAGTTCTTC. It encodes CASSYRAGTSGREQFF.

This rearrangement joins TRBV7-9 to TRBJ2-7; D ambiguous. This CDR3 is 14 amino acids long. The germline V gene has CDR1 SEHNR and CDR2 FQNEAQ (reference sequence). V was clipped by 1 base and J by 1 base, with 8 bases between them. CDR3 coding DNA: TGTGCCAGCAGCTTAGGAGGCAGATCCTACGAGCAGTACTTC. Translation gives CASSLGGRSYEQYF. The entire variable domain, with the rest obtained from reference TRBV7-9 and TRBJ2-7, is as follows: DTGVSQNPRHKITKRGQNVTFRCDPISEHNRLYWYRQTLGQGPEFLTYFQNEAQLEKSRLLSDRFSAERPKGSFSTLEIQRTEQGDSAMYLCASSLGGRSYEQYFGPGTRLTVT.

The V gene is TRBV28, the J gene TRBJ1-1; TRBD1 matches 7 bases. V lost 3 bases and J lost 5; bases outside the gene matches: 21. The CDR3 contains 19 residues. Germline CDR1 reads MDHEN; CDR2 reads SYDVKM. This CDR3 reads CASSFRSRGLIGPETEAFF. In DNA form, the CDR3 reads TGTGCCAGCAGTTTTCGGAGCAGGGGGTTAATAGGCCCCGAGACTGAAGCTTTCTTT.

This sequence joins TRBV7-9 and TRBJ2-7; 9 bases map to TRBD1. The J segment lost 6 bases and the V segment lost 7 bases, leaving 10 bases of the junction unmatched. Germline loops: CDR1 SEHNR, CDR2 FQNEAQ (reference sequence). CDR3 length equals 14 residues. This CDR3 reads CASTTGQGLSEQYF. The CDR3 nucleotides are TGTGCCAGCACGACGGGACAGGGTCTTTCCGAGCAGTACTTC.

The chain joins TRBV28 to TRBJ2-3, with TRBD2 identical over 7 bases. The germline gives CDR1 MDHEN, CDR2 SYDVKM. Trimming at V came to 6 bases and at J to 4 bases, leaving 7 bases not matched to a gene. The CDR3 has 14 residues. The CDR3 protein is CASSRTSRPDTQYF. In DNA, the CDR3 is TGTGCCAGCAGCCGGACTAGTCGGCCAGATACGCAGTATTTT.

The gene calls are TRBV5-1 and TRBJ1-2; weak D call: TRBD1 (6 bases). CDR3 size: 17 residues. Between the trimmed V and J ends, which lost 0 bases and 2 bases, there was a span of 17 bases. Germline loops: CDR1 SGHRS, CDR2 YFSETQ. The CDR3 sequence: CASSLDVYGQTNYGYTF. The CDR3 region has the DNA TGCGCCAGCAGCTTGGACGTATACGGACAGACAAACTATGGCTACACCTTC. The full variable domain, completed using reference TRBV5-1 and TRBJ1-2, is KAGVTQTPRYLIKTRGQQVTLSCSPISGHRSVSWYQQTPGQGLQFLFEYFSETQRNKGNFPGRFSGRQFSNSRSEMNVSTLELGDSALYLCASSLDVYGQTNYGYTFGSGTRLTVV.

This chain joins TRBV9 and TRBJ2-3; D possibly corresponds to TRBD2 (5 bases). Germline CDR1 SGDLS, CDR2 YYNGEE. The V end lost 4 bases, the J end lost 0 bases, and 12 bases lay between the germline ends. There are 15 residues in the CDR3. CDR3 sequence reads: CASSPRERSTDTQYF. In DNA form, the CDR3 reads TGTGCCAGCAGCCCCCGCGAGCGGAGCACAGATACGCAGTATTTT.

This sequence joins TRBV10-3 and TRBJ2-5; 14 nucleotides match TRBD2. With V trimmed by 10 bases and J by 5 bases, 12 bases remained unmatched. The V gene's germline CDR1 is ENHRY and CDR2 SYGVKD. The CDR3 totals 16 residues. The CDR3 is CATRETSGGARETQYF. CDR3 nucleotide sequence: TGTGCCACCCGAGAGACTAGCGGGGGGGCCCGGGAGACCCAGTACTTC.

The chain joins TRBV4-3 to TRBJ2-7; the match to TRBD1 covers 8 bases. The V and J ends lost 1 base and 7 bases, in that order; junction bases with no gene match: 15. Germline assignment: CDR1 LGHNA and CDR2 YSLEER. The CDR3 is 17 amino acids. The CDR3 spells CASSQARTGRLTREQYF. The CDR3, as DNA: TGCGCCAGCAGCCAAGCTCGGACAGGGAGGTTGACGCGGGAGCAGTACTTC.

Concerning this clone itself: Sequence at one end of the junction differs from germline and may be a read error. The V call is TRBV29-1, the J call TRBJ2-2; 8 positions match TRBD1. The CDR3 totals 14 residues. Germline V gene lookup returns CDR1 SQVTM and CDR2 ANQGSEA. The CDR3 spells CSVEGQGKPGELFF. The CDR3 DNA is TGCAGCGTGGAAGGACAGGGCAAACCCGGGGAGCTGTTTTTT.

V usage is TRBV19 and J usage is TRBJ1-1; TRBD1 might be the D (6 bases). Looked up from germline, CDR1 is LNHDA and CDR2 is SQIVND (reference sequence). CDR3 size: 11 residues. Trimming took off 11 bases at V and 7 bases at J, with 14 bases between the two ends. The CDR3 DNA reads TGTGCCCTGTTTAGAGGGGGTGAAGCTTTCTTT. Encoded protein: CALFRGGEAFF.

The genes are TRBV11-2 and TRBJ2-5, with D uncertain. The J call may be wrong; the DNA end is better matched by TRBJ2-7. CDR1 is SGHAT and CDR2 is FQNNGV in the germline V gene. The CDR3 length is 14 residues. CDR3 residues: CASSFASPTYEQYF. In nucleotides, the CDR3 is TGTGCCAGCAGCTTCGCTTCCCCCACCTACGAGCAGTACTTC.

The chain recombines TRBV5-4 with TRBJ2-3, with 15 bases matching TRBD2. This CDR3 region has 17 residues. Germline CDR1 reads SGHNT; CDR2 reads YYREEE (reference sequence). V lost 0 bases to trimming and J lost 3 bases; unmatched junction nucleotides: 2. The CDR3 reads CASSLAGTSGRTDTQYF. The CDR3, as DNA: TGTGCCAGCAGCTTGGCCGGGACTAGCGGGAGGACAGATACGCAGTATTTT.

The chain has TRBV5-6 and TRBJ1-1; 9 nucleotides match TRBD1. The germline CDR1 and CDR2 sequences are SGHDT and YYEEEE. The length of the CDR3 is 15 residues. The V gene end was trimmed by 4 bases and the J gene end by 6 bases; junction bases not matched to a gene: 10. CDR3 nucleotide sequence: TGTGCCAGCAGCCTCGAACAGGGGGCAGCCTCTGAAGCTTTCTTT. Translated: CASSLEQGAASEAFF.

The rearrangement joins TRBV28 to TRBJ2-6, with D possibly being TRBD1 (5 bases). This CDR3 is built from 17 residues. The germline V gene has CDR1 MDHEN and CDR2 SYDVKM. V was cut by 7 bases and J by 0 bases, with 16 bases left in between. CDR3 residues: CASIDRFLNSGANVLTF. Written as DNA, the CDR3 is TGTGCCAGCATCGACAGATTTCTTAACTCTGGGGCCAACGTCCTGACTTTC.

V gene TRBV6-6 combines with J gene TRBJ1-2; TRBD1 is a possible D gene (5 bases). Germline V gives CDR1 MNHNY, CDR2 SVGAGI (reference sequence). The CDR3 sequence is 13 residues long. The V end lost 5 bases, the J end lost 5 bases, and 12 bases lay between the germline ends. DNA for the CDR3: TGTGCCAGCAGTACTCCCGGGGGATATGGCTACACCTTC. Protein: CASSTPGGYGYTF.

The chain recombines TRBV7-8 with TRBJ2-2; TRBD1 matches at 8 bases. J lost 1 base, V lost 6 bases, and 4 bases had no gene match. Germline V gene lookup returns CDR1 SGHVS and CDR2 FQNEAQ. The length of the CDR3 is 15 residues. CDR3: CASRPGTGNTGELFF. The CDR3 nucleotides are TGTGCCAGCAGGCCCGGGACAGGGAACACCGGGGAGCTGTTTTTT.

This sequence joins TRBV7-2 and TRBJ2-3; 11 bases align to TRBD2. Looked up from germline, CDR1 is SGHTA and CDR2 is FQGNSA. The CDR3 consists of 17 residues. J was trimmed by 0 bases and V by 7 bases; bases with no gene match: 9. In DNA form, the CDR3 reads TGTGCCAGCAATCTAGCTAGCGGGGGGCGGAGCACAGATACGCAGTATTTT. Translation gives CASNLASGGRSTDTQYF.

This chain links TRBV7-9 with TRBJ1-1; D is perhaps TRBD1 (6 bases). Germline V gives CDR1 SEHNR, CDR2 FQNEAQ (reference sequence). This CDR3 is 16 amino acids long. The V end lost 5 bases, the J end lost 0 bases, and 16 bases lay between the germline ends. The CDR3 DNA reads TGTGCCAGCAGCCCCCAAAGGGGGGGTTTGAACACTGAAGCTTTCTTT. Translating gives CASSPQRGGLNTEAFF.

The chain has TRBV30 and TRBJ1-3; D uncertain. The V and J ends lost 3 bases and 1 base respectively, with 10 bases between them. This CDR3 comprises 14 residues. Germline CDR1 and CDR2: GTSNPN and SVGIG (reference sequence). The CDR3 DNA is TGTGCCTGGAGGCTCCCGGGTTCTGGAAACACCATATATTTT. Translation: CAWRLPGSGNTIYF.

V and J are TRBV5-6 and TRBJ2-1; TRBD1 agrees at 8 bases. From germline, CDR1 is SGHDT and CDR2 YYEEEE. Losses at the gene ends were 0 bases for V and 9 bases for J; bases not matched to a gene: 5. This CDR3 is 14 amino acids long. CDR3 DNA sequence: TGTGCCAGCAGCTTGGGACAGGGGAAAGGTGAGCAGTTCTTC. Protein sequence: CASSLGQGKGEQFF.

The chain carries TRBV29-1 and TRBJ2-7, with D maybe TRBD1 (6 bases). The germline V and J ends were trimmed by 4 bases and 13 bases, with 23 bases remaining between them. From germline, CDR1 is SQVTM and CDR2 ANQGSEA. The CDR3 has 13 residues. DNA for the CDR3: TGCAGCGTTGCAGCGGACAGCAGCCTTTGGGAATACTTC. Protein product: CSVAADSSLWEYF.

This chain uses TRBV5-4 with TRBJ2-5; no reliable D call. Gene TRBJ2-7 matches the end of the DNA better, so the J call may be wrong. This CDR3 region has 13 residues. From germline, CDR1 is SGHNT and CDR2 YYREEE (reference sequence). CDR3 in amino acids: CASSLAYRSEQYF. The CDR3 DNA sequence: TGTGCCAGCAGCTTGGCTTATCGTTCCGAGCAGTACTTC.

The rearrangement uses TRBV30 and TRBJ1-1; maybe TRBD1 (6 bases). CDR3 length equals 18 residues. Trimming stripped 4 bases from V and 2 bases from J, with 26 bases between. Germline loops: CDR1 GTSNPN, CDR2 SVGIG (reference sequence). In nucleotides, the CDR3 is TGTGCCTGGACCCCTTATCAGCAGACAGGAGAGATAAACACTGAAGCTTTCTTT. Protein: CAWTPYQQTGEINTEAFF.

This clone is a singleton in its sample. The chain carries TRBV7-2 and TRBJ1-2; no definite D call. Per the germline V gene, CDR1 is SGHTA and CDR2 is FQGNSA. The CDR3 has 16 amino acids. Trimming pared 5 bases from V and 0 bases from J, leaving 16 bases between. The CDR3 bases are TGTGCCAGCAGCGCCCTTCGCCCCAGAACTAACTATGGCTACACCTTC. Its protein is CASSALRPRTNYGYTF. Complete variable domain (other parts from reference TRBV7-2 and TRBJ1-2): GAGVSQSPSNKVTEKGKDVELRCDPISGHTALYWYRQSLGQGLEFLIYFQGNSAPDKSGLPSDRFSAERTGGSVSTLTIQRTQQEDSAVYLCASSALRPRTNYGYTFGSGTRLTVV.

The chain recombines TRBV7-6 with TRBJ2-5, with 9 positions matching TRBD2. The germline gives CDR1 SGHVS, CDR2 FNYEAQ. The CDR3 runs 16 residues. The J segment lost 4 bases and the V segment lost 4 bases, leaving 10 bases of the junction unmatched. CDR3 residues: CASSSGGGGAAETQYF. CDR3 coding DNA: TGTGCCAGCAGCTCCGGGGGCGGGGGGGCCGCAGAGACCCAGTACTTC.

The chain joins TRBV5-5 to TRBJ2-7; maybe TRBD1 (6 bases). Trimming stripped 3 bases from V and 0 bases from J, with 19 bases between. This CDR3 is built from 17 residues. Germline V lookup: CDR1 SGHKS, CDR2 YYEKEE (reference sequence). The CDR3 here is CASSSARGESPSYEQYF. The CDR3 DNA is TGTGCCAGCAGCTCCGCCAGGGGTGAATCCCCCTCCTACGAGCAGTACTTC.

This sequence joins TRBV4-3 and TRBJ2-7, with D possibly TRBD1 on 5 matching bases. Germline-derived CDR1 and CDR2 are LGHNA and YSLEER. The CDR3 has 14 amino acids. V was pared by 2 bases and J by 3 bases, with 11 bases between. The CDR3 coding sequence is TGCGCCAGCAGCCAACTCAGGGCTAGCTACGAGCAGTACTTC. This codes for CASSQLRASYEQYF.